The rows below give T cell receptor beta chains drawn from one sample of a study of T cell responses to AZD1222 COVID-19 vaccine. The data were produced by immunoSEQ multiplex PCR, yet TCRdb's version contains in-frame clones alone and is incomplete. The repertoire consists of 67,000 or so clones, with 84% occurring once and the leading ten covering approximately 9.8%. This material consisted of peripheral blood, taken on day 0 of AZD1222 vaccination. The receptors were gathered from an adult in good health. Each CDR3 is given with its conserved first and last residue. A D gene is named only where the DNA matches it firmly. For some rows the clone size is stated as once, few or many, or as a class when expanded; others skip it.

D gene: TRBD1
J gene: TRBJ1-2
V gene: TRBV4-3
clone size: -
CDR3 DNA: TGCGCCAGCAGCCAAGATTCCAGGCAGGGGGGTGAGGGCTACACCTTC
CDR3 protein: CASSQDSRQGGEGYTF

D gene: TRBD1
J gene: TRBJ1-3
V gene: TRBV7-2
clone size: -
CDR3 DNA: TGTGCCAGCAGCCCCGGACAGGTGGATGCTGGAAACACCATATATTTT
CDR3 protein: CASSPGQVDAGNTIYF

D gene: -
J gene: TRBJ1-1
V gene: TRBV6-5
clone size: -
CDR3 DNA: TGTGCCAGCAGTCAGCATCGGGTACGGAACACTGAAGCTTTCTTT
CDR3 protein: CASSQHRVRNTEAFF

D gene: -
J gene: TRBJ2-2
V gene: TRBV5-1
clone size: -
CDR3 DNA: TGCGCCAGCAGCGACGCAGGGAACACCGGGGAGCTGTTTTTT
CDR3 protein: CASSDAGNTGELFF

D gene: TRBD2
J gene: TRBJ2-7
V gene: TRBV28
clone size: -
CDR3 DNA: TGTGCCAGCAGTCCGGGACTAGCGGGTAAAATCGAGCAGTACTTC
CDR3 protein: CASSPGLAGKIEQYF

D gene: TRBD2
J gene: TRBJ2-1
V gene: TRBV5-4
clone size: -
CDR3 DNA: TGTGCCAGCAGCAGTACTAGCGGGACTTACAATGAGCAGTTCTTC
CDR3 protein: CASSSTSGTYNEQFF

D gene: -
J gene: TRBJ1-6
V gene: TRBV5-1
clone size: -
CDR3 DNA: TGCGCCAGCAGCACCCGCCCGGACGGCAATTCACCCCTCCACTTT
CDR3 protein: CASSTRPDGNSPLHF

D gene: TRBD1
J gene: TRBJ1-1
V gene: TRBV18
clone size: -
CDR3 DNA: TGTGCCAGCTCACCACCGTTTGGACAGGGTTTGAACACTGAAGCTTTCTTT
CDR3 protein: CASSPPFGQGLNTEAFF

D gene: -
J gene: TRBJ2-3
V gene: TRBV10-3
clone size: -
CDR3 DNA: TGTGCCATCAGTGAAAGGGGGGCCCCTGCAGATACGCAGTATTTT
CDR3 protein: CAISERGAPADTQYF

D gene: TRBD1
J gene: TRBJ1-2
V gene: TRBV4-2
clone size: -
CDR3 DNA: TGTGCCAGCAGCGATGACAGGGGTGGCTACACCTTC
CDR3 protein: CASSDDRGGYTF

D gene: TRBD1
J gene: TRBJ2-1
V gene: TRBV18
clone size: -
CDR3 DNA: TGTGCCAGCTCACCTTTGGGACAGGGTTTAAATGAGCAGTTCTTC
CDR3 protein: CASSPLGQGLNEQFF

D gene: TRBD1
J gene: TRBJ2-4
V gene: TRBV5-6
clone size: -
CDR3 DNA: TGTGCCAGCAGCTTGGCGGGACAGGGGGCGGGAAACATTCAGTACTTC
CDR3 protein: CASSLAGQGAGNIQYF

D gene: -
J gene: TRBJ1-2
V gene: TRBV10-2
clone size: -
CDR3 DNA: TGCGCCAGCAAATTTCAGGACAGAGCTGGCTACACCTTC
CDR3 protein: CASKFQDRAGYTF

D gene: TRBD1
J gene: TRBJ2-7
V gene: TRBV20-1
clone size: -
CDR3 DNA: TGCAGTGCTAGTGACGAGGACAGGGGTTGGGACGAGCAGTACTTC
CDR3 protein: CSASDEDRGWDEQYF

D gene: -
J gene: TRBJ1-5
V gene: TRBV19
clone size: -
CDR3 DNA: TGTGCCAGTAGCCTTTTGATCGGGACCCCGCATTTT
CDR3 protein: CASSLLIGTPHF

D gene: -
J gene: TRBJ2-2
V gene: TRBV5-4
clone size: -
CDR3 DNA: TGTGCCAGCAGCTTGGCAGGGCAACACACCGGGGAGCTGTTTTTT
CDR3 protein: CASSLAGQHTGELFF

D gene: -
J gene: TRBJ1-4
V gene: TRBV6-5
clone size: -
CDR3 DNA: TGTGCCAGCAGTCAGGACAGAAATGAAAAACTGTTTTTT
CDR3 protein: CASSQDRNEKLFF

D gene: TRBD1
J gene: TRBJ1-3
V gene: TRBV28
clone size: -
CDR3 DNA: TGTGCCAGCAGGAGACAGGGGGCGACTGGAAACACCATATATTTT
CDR3 protein: CASRRQGATGNTIYF

D gene: TRBD2
J gene: TRBJ2-5
V gene: TRBV5-8
clone size: -
CDR3 DNA: TGTGCCAGCAGCTTAAGACTAGCGCGTCAAGAGACCCAGTACTTC
CDR3 protein: CASSLRLARQETQYF

D gene: -
J gene: TRBJ1-5
V gene: TRBV12-3/TRBV12-4
clone size: -
CDR3 DNA: TGTGCCAGCAGTTTGAGGGTTTTACAGCCCCAGCATTTT
CDR3 protein: CASSLRVLQPQHF

D gene: -
J gene: TRBJ2-7
V gene: TRBV7-9
clone size: -
CDR3 DNA: TGTGCCAGCAGCGGGACGACCCCCAGAACCACCTACGAGCAGTACTTC
CDR3 protein: CASSGTTPRTTYEQYF

D gene: -
J gene: TRBJ1-2
V gene: TRBV13
clone size: -
CDR3 DNA: TGTGCCAGCAGCTTAGGGTATCCGTTATCTAACTATGGCTACACCTTC
CDR3 protein: CASSLGYPLSNYGYTF

D gene: -
J gene: TRBJ2-1
V gene: TRBV7-9
clone size: -
CDR3 DNA: TGTGCCGGAGGGGGTAGGGGATCGACGAACAATGAGCAGTTCTTC
CDR3 protein: CAGGGRGSTNNEQFF

D gene: TRBD1
J gene: TRBJ1-6
V gene: TRBV30
clone size: -
CDR3 DNA: TGTGCCTGGAGTACCGAGACAGGGGCCTCCAACAATTCACCCCTCCACTTT
CDR3 protein: CAWSTETGASNNSPLHF

D gene: TRBD1
J gene: TRBJ1-4
V gene: TRBV28
clone size: -
CDR3 DNA: TGTGCCAGCAGTGCCGGGACAGGAGGGAGGGAAAAACTGTTTTTT
CDR3 protein: CASSAGTGGREKLFF

D gene: TRBD1
J gene: TRBJ1-2
V gene: TRBV4-3
clone size: -
CDR3 DNA: TGCGCCAGCAGCCAAGAAAACACAGGGGGTCTCTATGGCTACACCTTC
CDR3 protein: CASSQENTGGLYGYTF

D gene: -
J gene: TRBJ2-7
V gene: TRBV23-1
clone size: -
CDR3 DNA: TGCGCCAGCAGTCAATCGACGGGGCACAGCTCCTACGAGCAGTACTTC
CDR3 protein: CASSQSTGHSSYEQYF

D gene: TRBD1
J gene: TRBJ2-7
V gene: TRBV28
clone size: -
CDR3 DNA: TGTGCCAGCAGCTCCTCAGGGAGTTTTGGGGGGACAGGGGGCTACGAGCAGTACTTC
CDR3 protein: CASSSSGSFGGTGGYEQYF

D gene: -
J gene: TRBJ1-2
V gene: TRBV7-2
clone size: -
CDR3 DNA: TGTGCCAGCAGCTTAGCGCTCCAGGGTAGGGGTGGCTACACCTTC
CDR3 protein: CASSLALQGRGGYTF

D gene: TRBD2
J gene: TRBJ2-7
V gene: TRBV19
clone size: -
CDR3 DNA: TGTGCCAGTGCCGTCAATCTAGCGGGGGGGCGAAGCGAGCAGTACTTC
CDR3 protein: CASAVNLAGGRSEQYF

D gene: TRBD1
J gene: TRBJ1-5
V gene: TRBV2
clone size: -
CDR3 DNA: TGTGCCAGCACCTCCGGGACAGGGGAAAATCAGCCCCAGCATTTT
CDR3 protein: CASTSGTGENQPQHF

D gene: -
J gene: TRBJ1-2
V gene: TRBV23-1
clone size: -
CDR3 DNA: TGCGCCAGCAGTCAATTCCGGCGCGTCCCTTATGGCTACACCTTC
CDR3 protein: CASSQFRRVPYGYTF

D gene: -
J gene: TRBJ2-2
V gene: TRBV9
clone size: few
CDR3 DNA: TGTGCCAGCAGCGTAGCCCCAGCGGGTGGTACCGGGGAGCTGTTTTTT
CDR3 protein: CASSVAPAGGTGELFF

D gene: -
J gene: TRBJ1-4
V gene: TRBV10-1
clone size: -
CDR3 DNA: TGCGCCAGCAGTGAGATGACAGGATCCAATGAAAAACTGTTTTTT
CDR3 protein: CASSEMTGSNEKLFF

D gene: TRBD1
J gene: TRBJ1-1
V gene: TRBV29-1
clone size: -
CDR3 DNA: TGCAGCGTCTGTAGGGACAGAAACACTGAAGCTTTCTTT
CDR3 protein: CSVCRDRNTEAFF

D gene: -
J gene: TRBJ2-1
V gene: TRBV7-3
clone size: -
CDR3 DNA: TGTGCCAGCAGCTTGGGGGGGCCCAGCAATGAGCAGTTCTTC
CDR3 protein: CASSLGGPSNEQFF

D gene: -
J gene: TRBJ2-7
V gene: TRBV29-1
clone size: -
CDR3 DNA: TGCAGCGTAAGACAAGACGCTGAGCAGTACTTC
CDR3 protein: CSVRQDAEQYF

D gene: -
J gene: TRBJ2-2
V gene: TRBV5-1
clone size: -
CDR3 DNA: TGCGCCAGCAGCTTGGAAGGTGGGGCCGGGACGGGTACCGGGGAGCTGTTTTTT
CDR3 protein: CASSLEGGAGTGTGELFF

D gene: TRBD1
J gene: TRBJ2-3
V gene: TRBV7-8
clone size: once
CDR3 DNA: TGTGCCAGCAGCCAACACAGGGGGTTTACAGATACGCAGTATTTT
CDR3 protein: CASSQHRGFTDTQYF

D gene: -
J gene: TRBJ1-2
V gene: TRBV5-1
clone size: -
CDR3 DNA: TGCGCCAGCAGCGGACAGCTTAACTATGGCTACACCTTC
CDR3 protein: CASSGQLNYGYTF

D gene: -
J gene: TRBJ1-1
V gene: TRBV11-3
clone size: -
CDR3 DNA: TGTGCCAGCAGCACCCGCGGTGGGGGGGCGAACACTGAAGCTTTCTTT
CDR3 protein: CASSTRGGGANTEAFF

D gene: -
J gene: TRBJ1-1
V gene: TRBV6-5
clone size: -
CDR3 DNA: TGTGCCAGCCTTAGTACGGGTTTCATGAACACTGAAGCTTTCTTT
CDR3 protein: CASLSTGFMNTEAFF

D gene: TRBD1
J gene: TRBJ1-3
V gene: TRBV6-1
clone size: -
CDR3 DNA: TGTGCCAGCAGTGAAGCCGGGACAGGGGTTGGAGACACCATATATTTT
CDR3 protein: CASSEAGTGVGDTIYF

D gene: -
J gene: TRBJ2-1
V gene: TRBV9
clone size: -
CDR3 DNA: TGTGCCAGCAGCGTAGCTACTGGAAATGAGCAGTTCTTC
CDR3 protein: CASSVATGNEQFF

D gene: -
J gene: TRBJ1-5
V gene: TRBV2
clone size: -
CDR3 DNA: TGTGCCAGCAGATCCATCGATCAGCCCCAGCATTTT
CDR3 protein: CASRSIDQPQHF

D gene: TRBD1
J gene: TRBJ1-2
V gene: TRBV5-5
clone size: -
CDR3 DNA: TGTGCCAGCAGCGATGGGCTTGGACAGGACGCCAAGAGAGGCTACACCTTC
CDR3 protein: CASSDGLGQDAKRGYTF

D gene: -
J gene: TRBJ2-2
V gene: TRBV7-9
clone size: -
CDR3 DNA: TGTGCCAGCAGCTCGAGTAACACCGGGGAGCTGTTTTTT
CDR3 protein: CASSSSNTGELFF

D gene: TRBD1
J gene: TRBJ2-7
V gene: TRBV9
clone size: -
CDR3 DNA: TGTGCCAGCAGCGTGGGGACAGGAAACTACGAGCAGTACTTC
CDR3 protein: CASSVGTGNYEQYF

D gene: -
J gene: TRBJ2-7
V gene: TRBV7-9
clone size: few
CDR3 DNA: TGTGCCAGCAGCTTAGATGTAGCGAACGAGCAGTACTTC
CDR3 protein: CASSLDVANEQYF

D gene: -
J gene: TRBJ1-4
V gene: TRBV6-5
clone size: -
CDR3 DNA: TGTGCCAGCAGACCAGGGGTTACTAATGAAAAACTGTTTTTT
CDR3 protein: CASRPGVTNEKLFF

D gene: -
J gene: TRBJ1-4
V gene: TRBV2
clone size: -
CDR3 DNA: TGTGCCAGCAGTCCCGGCCAGGGAGGTTTTGAAAAACTGTTTTTT
CDR3 protein: CASSPGQGGFEKLFF

D gene: -
J gene: TRBJ1-5
V gene: TRBV6-5
clone size: -
CDR3 DNA: TGTGCCAGCAGTTACTCCCATAGAACGGGGCAGCCCCAGCATTTT
CDR3 protein: CASSYSHRTGQPQHF

D gene: -
J gene: TRBJ1-1
V gene: TRBV7-9
clone size: -
CDR3 DNA: TGTGCCAGCAGCTTAAACGGGGGCACTGAAGCTTTCTTT
CDR3 protein: CASSLNGGTEAFF

D gene: -
J gene: TRBJ1-2
V gene: TRBV14
clone size: -
CDR3 DNA: TGTGCCAGCAGCCCGGGATCCCTCTATGGCTACACCTTC
CDR3 protein: CASSPGSLYGYTF

D gene: TRBD2
J gene: TRBJ2-3
V gene: TRBV7-6
clone size: -
CDR3 DNA: TGTGCCAGCAGCTTAGTACTAGCGGGGGCCCAGGGCAGCACAGATACGCAGTATTTT
CDR3 protein: CASSLVLAGAQGSTDTQYF